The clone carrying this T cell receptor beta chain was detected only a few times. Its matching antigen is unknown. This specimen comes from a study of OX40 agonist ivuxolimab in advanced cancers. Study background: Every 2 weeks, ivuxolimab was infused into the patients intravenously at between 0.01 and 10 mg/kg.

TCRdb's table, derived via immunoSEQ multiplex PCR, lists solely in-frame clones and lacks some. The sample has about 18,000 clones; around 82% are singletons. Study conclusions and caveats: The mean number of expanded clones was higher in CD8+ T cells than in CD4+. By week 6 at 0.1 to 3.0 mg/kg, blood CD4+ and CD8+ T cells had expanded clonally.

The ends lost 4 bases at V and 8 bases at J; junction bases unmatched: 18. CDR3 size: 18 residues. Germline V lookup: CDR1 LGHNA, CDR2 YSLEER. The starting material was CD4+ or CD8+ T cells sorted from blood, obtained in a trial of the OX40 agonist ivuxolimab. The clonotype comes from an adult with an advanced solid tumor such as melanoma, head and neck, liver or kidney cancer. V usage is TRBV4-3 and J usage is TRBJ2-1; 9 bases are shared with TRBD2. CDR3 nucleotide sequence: TGCGCCAGCAGCCGGTTGACAGGGAGAGCGGGAGGAGGGTATGAGCAGTTCTTC. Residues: CASSRLTGRAGGGYEQFF.